This T cell receptor (beta chain) derives from a study of technical replicates of blood from a few donors. Data came from immunoSEQ multiplex PCR; TCRdb stores just in-frame clones and leaves some out. The data contain 87,000 or so clones, roughly 94% of them singletons. The CDR3 is 13 residues long. Germline CDR1 and CDR2: SGHTA and FQGNSA. V lost 1 base, J lost 12 bases, and 13 bases lay in between. The source of this sequence is a human donor in good health. Specimen: T cells isolated from PBMCs. The chain carries TRBV7-2 and TRBJ2-1; a possible D gene is TRBD2 (5 bases). In DNA, the CDR3 is TGTGCCAGCAGCTTAGTAGACCCCCGGGGGCAGTTCTTC. This sequence encodes CASSLVDPRGQFF. The full variable domain, rest sourced from reference TRBV7-2 and TRBJ2-1, is GAGVSQSPSNKVTEKGKDVELRCDPISGHTALYWYRQSLGQGLEFLIYFQGNSAPDKSGLPSDRFSAERTGGSVSTLTIQRTQQEDSAVYLCASSLVDPRGQFFGPGTRLTVL.